This T cell receptor (beta chain) comes out of a study of tumor and adjacent non-tumor tissue in lung cancer. Study in general: The patients, 10 to 11 men and 5 or 6 women, were roughly 30 to 76 with stage I to III disease.

For this clonotype: Its specificity is not known. This may be a read error: a much more frequent sequence differs by one nucleotide.

A modified ARM-PCR protocol with three rounds of nested PCR amplified TCRbeta. TCRdb ran MiXCR on the multiplex PCR reads and lists one entry per CDR3 protein. The data hold over 100,000 distinct CDR3 sequences, with roughly 77% observed a single time. RNA was extracted from bulk tissue without any cell sorting. Study findings and constraints: Compared with tumor, normal lung showed significantly lower TCR diversity.

CDR1 and CDR2 (germline): MNHEY, SVGEGT. V was shortened by 2 bases and J by 9 bases, with 14 bases between the two germline ends. This CDR3 is 14 amino acids long. The sequenced material came from lung tumor tissue. The receptor comes from a woman in her sixties or seventies with non-small cell lung cancer. This chain links TRBV6-2 or TRBV6-3 with TRBJ2-1; possible D gene TRBD1, 5 bases. The CDR3 reads CASSYGQGSIEQFF. In DNA form, the CDR3 reads TGTGCCAGCAGTTACGGGCAGGGCAGCATTGAGCAGTTCTTC.